This T cell receptor (beta chain) was documented in a study of T cell repertoires in cytomegalovirus infection. Overall study: Indicated by public TCR beta signatures were CMV infection and matching HLA type. Points from the study as a whole: Based on cumulative public TCR beta family frequency, carriers of CMV plus the relevant HLA were identified. It was HLA-C-restricted CMV-specific TCR beta clonotypes that dominated the response ex vivo.

V was trimmed by 2 bases and J by 1 base, leaving 12 bases between them. CDR3 length equals 15 residues. Germline V gene sequence: CDR1 MGHRA, CDR2 YSYEKL. MiXCR, applied by TCRdb to the reads, yields one record per CDR3 protein. The top ten hold almost 25% of the sample, which has some 170,000 distinct CDR3 sequences, about a sixth seen once. About this clonotype itself: Its antigen remains unidentified.

This rearrangement joins TRBV4-1 to TRBJ2-7; D is uncertain. This clonotype originated in a human donor in good health (CMV status not recorded). Some clones in this sample may be carry-over from other donors' samples. The sample taken for sequencing was CD8+ T cells from PBMCs. The CDR3, as DNA: TGCGCCAGCAGCCAAACTCTGTCGGAATCCTACGAGCAGTACTTC. Protein product: CASSQTLSESYEQYF.